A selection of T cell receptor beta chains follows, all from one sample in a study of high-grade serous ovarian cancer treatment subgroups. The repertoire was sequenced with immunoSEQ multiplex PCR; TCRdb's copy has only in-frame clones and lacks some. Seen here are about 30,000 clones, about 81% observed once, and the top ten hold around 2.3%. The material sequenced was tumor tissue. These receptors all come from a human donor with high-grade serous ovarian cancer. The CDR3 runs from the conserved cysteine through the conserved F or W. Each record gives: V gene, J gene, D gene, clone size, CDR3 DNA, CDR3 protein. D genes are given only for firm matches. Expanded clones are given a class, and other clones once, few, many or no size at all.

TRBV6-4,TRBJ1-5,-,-,TGTGCCAGCAGAAGTTTGCCCGGTGGCTATAGCAATCAGCCCCAGCATTTT,CASRSLPGGYSNQPQHF
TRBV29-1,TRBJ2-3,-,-,TGCAGCGTTGTTTCGGGAGTGAGCACAGATACGCAGTATTTT,CSVVSGVSTDTQYF
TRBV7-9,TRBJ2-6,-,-,TGTGCCAGCAGTAGGAGGGGTACCTCTGGGGCCAACGTCCTGACTTTC,CASSRRGTSGANVLTF
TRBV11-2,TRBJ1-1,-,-,TGTGCCAGCAGCGGAGGGAGGAACACTGAAGCTTTCTTT,CASSGGRNTEAFF
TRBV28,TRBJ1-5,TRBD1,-,TGTGCCAGCAGAAGTACTCGGGACAGTTCTAAATCTGGCCTCAATCAGCCCCAGCATTTT,CASRSTRDSSKSGLNQPQHF
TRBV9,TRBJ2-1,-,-,TGTGCCAGCAGCGTAGAAGCTGCGGGAATTGGCAATGAGCAGTTCTTC,CASSVEAAGIGNEQFF
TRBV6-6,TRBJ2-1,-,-,TGTGCCAGCAAAGCCCCGGTGGGTTTTGGTAATGAGCAGTTCTTC,CASKAPVGFGNEQFF
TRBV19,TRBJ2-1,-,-,TGTGCCAGTAGTATACAGGACAATGAGCAGTTCTTC,CASSIQDNEQFF
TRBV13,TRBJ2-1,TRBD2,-,TGTGCCAGCAGCTTAGAAGTAGGGCGGGAGGCCTACAATGAGCAGTTCTTC,CASSLEVGREAYNEQFF
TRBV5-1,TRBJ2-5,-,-,TGCGCCAGCAGCTGGGGGGAGACCCAGTACTTC,CASSWGETQYF
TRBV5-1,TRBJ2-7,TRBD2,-,TGCGCCAGCAGCGACCTGACTAGCGGGAGAAACGAGCAGTACTTC,CASSDLTSGRNEQYF
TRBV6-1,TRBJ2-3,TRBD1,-,TGTGCCAGCAGTGAAGACAGGGGGCCAGATACGCAGTATTTT,CASSEDRGPDTQYF
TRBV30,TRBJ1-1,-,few,TGTGCCTGGAGTAGGATGCGCAATCAGGGGACTGAAGCTTTCTTT,CAWSRMRNQGTEAFF
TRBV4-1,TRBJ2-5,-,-,TGCGCCAGCAGCCCTCCGAGCGGAGGGGAAGAGACCCAGTACTTC,CASSPPSGGEETQYF
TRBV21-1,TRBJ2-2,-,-,TGTGCCAGCATTCGAGCGGGAGAGAAAACCGGGGAGCTGTTTTTT,CASIRAGEKTGELFF
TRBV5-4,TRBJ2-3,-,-,TGTGCCAGCAGTTGGGGGGATACGCAGTATTTT,CASSWGDTQYF
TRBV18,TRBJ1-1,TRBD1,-,TGTGCCAGCTCAGCCAGACAGGGGAACACTGAAGCTTTCTTT,CASSARQGNTEAFF
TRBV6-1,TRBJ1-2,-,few,TGTGCCAGTGGATACCAGGGGTCCGGCTATGGCTACACCTTC,CASGYQGSGYGYTF
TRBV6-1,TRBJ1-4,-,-,TGTGCCAGCAGTGAGTCGGCCACTAATGAAAAACTGTTTTTT,CASSESATNEKLFF
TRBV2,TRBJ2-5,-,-,TGTGCCAGCAGTGGTGTGCGGCAAGAGACCCAGTACTTC,CASSGVRQETQYF
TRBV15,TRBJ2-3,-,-,TGTGCCACCAGCAGAGATGCGGTAGATACGCAGTATTTT,CATSRDAVDTQYF
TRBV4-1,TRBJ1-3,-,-,TGCGCCAGCAGCCAAACGGGGACATATGGAAACACCATATATTTT,CASSQTGTYGNTIYF
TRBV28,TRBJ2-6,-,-,TGTGCCAGCAGTTTAGCAGGGGCTCCCATCTCTGGGGCCAACGTCCTGACTTTC,CASSLAGAPISGANVLTF
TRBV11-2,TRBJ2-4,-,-,TGTGCCAGCACCTCCCGGATGGGGGACATTCAGTACTTC,CASTSRMGDIQYF
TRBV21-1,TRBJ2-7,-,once,TGTGCCAGCAGCAATAGCGGGAGGGCCCGGGAGCAGTACTTC,CASSNSGRAREQYF
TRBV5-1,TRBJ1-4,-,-,TGCGCCAGCAGCTTGAACAATAATGAAAAACTGTTTTTT,CASSLNNNEKLFF
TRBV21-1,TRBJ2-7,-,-,TGTGCCAGCAACATCCCCTCGGCGGCTGGACTCCCCGGGCGTTGCGAGCAGTACTTC,CASNIPSAAGLPGRCEQYF
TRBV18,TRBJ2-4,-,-,TGTGCCAGCTCACCACCGATGGGGGCAAACATTCAGTACTTC,CASSPPMGANIQYF
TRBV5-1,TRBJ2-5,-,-,TGCGCCAGCAGCTTACAGATCCAAGAGACCCAGTACTTC,CASSLQIQETQYF
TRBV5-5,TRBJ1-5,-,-,TGTGCCAGCAGCTCGGGGACACTCAATCAGCCCCAGCATTTT,CASSSGTLNQPQHF
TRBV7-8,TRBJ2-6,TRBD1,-,TGTGCCAGCAGCTTGGGACAGGGGGCGCTTGGGGCCAACGTCCTGACTTTC,CASSLGQGALGANVLTF
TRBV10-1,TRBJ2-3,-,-,TGCGCCAGCAAATTGGGCGACACAGATACGCAGTATTTT,CASKLGDTDTQYF
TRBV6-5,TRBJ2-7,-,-,TGTGCCAGCAGTTACTCGGCCGGACGAAGCTCCTACGAGCAGTACTTC,CASSYSAGRSSYEQYF
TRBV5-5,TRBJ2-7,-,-,TGTGCCAGCAGCTTCCTAGTAGAGGAGCAGTACTTC,CASSFLVEEQYF
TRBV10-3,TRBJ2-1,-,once,TGTGCCATCAGTGTTAACAATGAGCAGTTCTTC,CAISVNNEQFF
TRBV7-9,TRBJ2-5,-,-,TGTGCCAGCAGCTTATCCCGACGTCACAGGGGAGGTGGAGAGACCCAGTACTTC,CASSLSRRHRGGGETQYF
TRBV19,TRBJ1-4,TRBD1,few,TGTGCCAGTAGTATCGGACAGGGGTGGGAAAAACTGTTTTTT,CASSIGQGWEKLFF
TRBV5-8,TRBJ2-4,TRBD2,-,TGTGCCAGCAGCTGGGACTACCGAAACATTCAGTACTTC,CASSWDYRNIQYF
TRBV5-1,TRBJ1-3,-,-,TGCGCCAGCAGCTTGGACAGGGCAGGAAACACCATATATTTT,CASSLDRAGNTIYF
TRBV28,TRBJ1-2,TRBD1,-,TGTGCCAGCAGTTCTAGGGACAGGCCACAGGCTATGGGAGTTCGCTATGGCTACACCTTC,CASSSRDRPQAMGVRYGYTF
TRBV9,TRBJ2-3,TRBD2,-,TGTGCCAGCAGCGCTACCCGGGCGGGAGAGAGAGATACGCAGTATTTT,CASSATRAGERDTQYF
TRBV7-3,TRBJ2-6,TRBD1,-,TGTGCCACAGGACGGGACAGGGGGCGAGTCCTGACTTTC,CATGRDRGRVLTF
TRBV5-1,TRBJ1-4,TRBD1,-,TGCGCCAGCAGACAGAACCCGGGACAGCCTAATGAAAAACTGTTTTTT,CASRQNPGQPNEKLFF
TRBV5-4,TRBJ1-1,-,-,TGTGCCAGCAGCTCCCAGGGTGGGCTCATGAACACTGAAGCTTTCTTT,CASSSQGGLMNTEAFF
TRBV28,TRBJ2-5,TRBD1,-,TGTGCCAGCAGTTCTCTGACAGGGGTTCCAGAGACCCAGTACTTC,CASSSLTGVPETQYF
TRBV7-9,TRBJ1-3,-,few,TGTGCCAGCAGCTTCGGTGGAAACACCATATATTTT,CASSFGGNTIYF
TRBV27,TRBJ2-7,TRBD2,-,TGTGCCAGCAGCCCGGGACTAGCTTTCGAGCAGTACTTC,CASSPGLAFEQYF